These 30 T cell receptor beta chains share one sample of origin, sequenced in a study of shared clonotypes between healthy human individuals. TCRdb keeps only in-frame clones here, not all; method: immunoSEQ multiplex PCR. There are 2 million to 3 million clones in the sample; approximately 93% occur only once, and approximately 0.36% lies in the top ten. Source material: naive CD4+ T cells from PBMCs. The subset: CD45RA+ positively selected. The source of these receptors is a man between 18 and 29 years old in good health. Some clones in this sample may be carry-over from other donors' samples.

The CDR3 reads CASSLPPGQVGSYEQYF. As DNA, the CDR3 is TGCGCCAGCAGCTTGCCGCCGGGACAGGTTGGATCCTACGAGCAGTACTTC. The chain carries TRBV5-1 and TRBJ2-7, with TRBD1 identical over 8 bases. Germline assignment: CDR1 SGHRS and CDR2 YFSETQ. This CDR3 spans 17 amino acids. V trimming: 1 base; J trimming: 1 base; junction bases outside the gene matches: 10.

This clone showed up just once. The V call is TRBV19, the J call TRBJ2-5; D is unclear. This CDR3 is 13 amino acids long. V lost 2 bases, J lost 5 bases, and 9 bases lay in between. From germline, CDR1 is LNHDA and CDR2 SQIVND (reference sequence). DNA of the CDR3: TGTGCCAGTAGTATAAATAAAGGGGAGACCCAGTACTTC. This translates into CASSINKGETQYF.

The chain carries TRBV29-1 and TRBJ2-3; 13 bases fit TRBD2. The CDR3 covers 14 residues. The V gene end was trimmed by 4 bases and the J gene end by 14 bases; junction bases not matched to a gene: 12. CDR1 and CDR2 (germline): SQVTM, ANQGSEA. The CDR3 sequence: CSVGDKTSGRPTYF. The CDR3 bases are TGCAGCGTTGGGGATAAGACTAGCGGGAGGCCTACGTATTTT.

The CDR3 nucleotides read TGTGCCAGCAGCTTATCCAGGGTTCGCGTGGAGACCCAGTACTTC. Protein sequence: CASSLSRVRVETQYF. The chain combines TRBV7-8 with TRBJ2-5; a possible D gene is TRBD1 (5 bases). Germline CDR1 reads SGHVS; CDR2 reads FQNEAQ. V was pared by 2 bases and J by 5 bases, with 15 bases between. The CDR3 is 15 residues long.

The rearrangement uses TRBV19 and TRBJ1-5, with 7 bases matching TRBD1. This CDR3 has 15 residues. J was trimmed by 2 bases and V by 8 bases; bases with no gene match: 9. Germline V gene lookup returns CDR1 LNHDA and CDR2 SQIVND (reference sequence). Here the CDR3 reads CASSGTDVGNQPQHF. In nucleotides, the CDR3 is TGTGCCAGTTCCGGGACAGACGTGGGCAATCAGCCCCAGCATTTT.

The chain couples TRBV19 to TRBJ1-1; perhaps TRBD1 as D (5 bases). The CDR3 consists of 15 residues. The germline V gene has CDR1 LNHDA and CDR2 SQIVND (reference sequence). The ends were cut back, 7 bases at V and 5 bases at J, with 20 bases in the middle. CDR3 nucleotide sequence: TGTGCCAGTACCGTCGGGGCAAATATCAAAACTGAAGCTTTCTTT. Its translation: CASTVGANIKTEAFF.

CDR3 bases: TGTGCCAGCAGTGCAAGTTCCGGGAACACCGGGGAGCTGTTTTTT. It specifies CASSASSGNTGELFF. The chain is built from TRBV6-1 and TRBJ2-2; D not certain. The CDR3 contains 15 residues. V was trimmed by 4 bases and J by 1 base, leaving 10 bases between them. In germline, CDR1 is MNHNS, CDR2 SASEGT.

The V gene is TRBV11-2, the J gene TRBJ2-7, with 11 bases aligning to TRBD2. Per germline, CDR1 SGHAT and CDR2 FQNNGV. V trimming: 6 bases; J trimming: 0 bases; junction bases outside the gene matches: 10. The CDR3 spans 17 residues. The CDR3 DNA reads TGTGCCAGCAGGGCACTAGCGGGAGAATGGAGCTCCTACGAGCAGTACTTC. The encoded protein is CASRALAGEWSSYEQYF.

V is TRBV7-2 and J is TRBJ2-1, with D possibly matching TRBD2 (5 bases). V lost 1 base and J 8 bases, leaving 12 bases between the germline ends. Germline assignment: CDR1 SGHTA and CDR2 FQGNSA. CDR3 length: 14 amino acids. Here the CDR3 reads CASSLEPSRDEQFF. The CDR3 coding sequence is TGTGCCAGCAGCTTAGAGCCCTCGAGGGATGAGCAGTTCTTC.

As regards this clone: Other DNA sequences within the sample encode an identical CDR3. V and J are TRBV5-1 and TRBJ2-3; 8 positions agree with TRBD2. V dropped 4 bases and J dropped 4; count of bases not matched to a gene: 5. The CDR3 loop spans 14 amino acids. Germline loops: CDR1 SGHRS, CDR2 YFSETQ. The CDR3 DNA is TGCGCCAGCAGCCCCGGACTAGCCGCAGATACGCAGTATTTT. Its translation is CASSPGLAADTQYF.

V is TRBV10-2 and J is TRBJ2-7, with 9 bases fitting TRBD1. The CDR3 runs to 15 residues. Germline V CDR1 and CDR2: WSHSY, SAAADI. Unmatched junction bases numbered 9, after V lost 7 bases and J lost 2 bases. The chain's CDR3 is CASKTPGQGAYEQYF. In nucleotides, the CDR3 is TGCGCCAGCAAAACCCCGGGACAGGGCGCCTACGAGCAGTACTTC.

This chain connects TRBV5-1 to TRBJ2-7; the match to TRBD2 covers 11 bases. The ends lost 3 bases at V and 4 bases at J; junction bases unmatched: 6. The CDR3 spans 15 residues. The V gene's germline CDR1 is SGHRS and CDR2 YFSETQ. DNA for the CDR3: TGCGCCAGCAGCTGGGGACTAGCGGACAATTACGAGCAGTACTTC. Its protein product is CASSWGLADNYEQYF.

The J gene is TRBJ2-7, the V gene TRBV6-5, with D possibly matching TRBD1 (5 bases). This CDR3 comprises 15 residues. The V gene lost 0 bases and the J gene lost 6 bases, with 15 bases spanning the gap. The V gene's germline CDR1 is MNHEY and CDR2 SVGAGI. The CDR3 DNA is TGTGCCAGCAGTTACTCGTTTCAGGGTCGGAGCGAGCAGTACTTC. It is translated as CASSYSFQGRSEQYF.

The CDR3 loop is CASGERPSSYNEQFF. CDR3 bases: TGTGCCAGCGGGGAGCGGCCTAGCTCCTACAATGAGCAGTTCTTC. The V call is TRBV5-6, the J call TRBJ2-1; a weak D match, TRBD2 (5 bases). V was shortened by 7 bases and J by 0 bases, with 14 bases between the two germline ends. This CDR3 is built from 15 residues. The V gene's germline CDR1 is SGHDT and CDR2 YYEEEE. Full variable domain (outside the CDR3, taken from reference TRBV5-6 and TRBJ2-1): DAGVTQSPTHLIKTRGQQVTLRCSPKSGHDTVSWYQQALGQGPQFIFQYYEEEERQRGNFPDRFSGHQFPNYSSELNVNALLLGDSALYLCASGERPSSYNEQFFGPGTRLTVL.

The chain's CDR3 is CASGRRRGRFYNEQFF. For the CDR3, the DNA is TGTGCCAGTGGTAGGCGGCGCGGGAGGTTCTACAATGAGCAGTTCTTC. J is TRBJ2-1 and V is TRBV19; 8 positions match TRBD2. This CDR3 contains 16 residues. The ends lost 8 bases at V and 3 bases at J; junction bases unmatched: 12. CDR1 LNHDA and CDR2 SQIVND come from the germline V gene (reference sequence).

The V call is TRBV5-1, the J call TRBJ1-4; 9 bases are a match to TRBD1. Germline assignment: CDR1 SGHRS and CDR2 YFSETQ. The junction had 8 bases not matched to a gene; V was cut back by 4 bases and J by 7 bases. This CDR3 contains 15 residues. The CDR3 bases are TGCGCCAGCAGCAACTCCGGGACAGGGTCTGAAAAACTGTTTTTT. It encodes CASSNSGTGSEKLFF.

The rearrangement links TRBV5-4 to TRBJ2-7, with 11 bases aligning to TRBD1. The CDR3 is 15 amino acids. V trimming: 3 bases; J trimming: 4 bases; junction bases outside the gene matches: 6. The germline gives CDR1 SGHNT, CDR2 YYREEE (reference sequence). The CDR3 nucleotides read TGTGCCAGCAGCTCTGGTGGACAGGGGGCGTACGAGCAGTACTTC. Protein sequence: CASSSGGQGAYEQYF.

CDR3 loop: CASRKGTEETQYF. DNA of the CDR3: TGTGCCAGTAGGAAGGGGACTGAAGAGACCCAGTACTTC. The V gene is TRBV19, the J gene TRBJ2-5; a possible D gene is TRBD2 (6 bases). The CDR3 runs 13 residues. Germline CDR1 is LNHDA and CDR2 is SQIVND (reference sequence). V lost 6 bases and J 3 bases, leaving 11 bases between the germline ends.

This clone was observed a handful of times. The chain has TRBV7-9 and TRBJ1-2; D call uncertain. Germline assignment: CDR1 SEHNR and CDR2 FQNEAQ (reference sequence). V lost 5 bases to trimming and J lost 7 bases, with 14 bases between them. The CDR3 has 13 amino acids. CDR3 coding DNA: TGTGCCAGCAGCCCGAGTCCCGAACCTGGCTACACCTTC. Amino acid sequence: CASSPSPEPGYTF.

V and J are TRBV15 and TRBJ2-1, with unresolved D. V lost 1 base to trimming and J lost 8 bases, with 12 bases between them. The germline V gene encodes CDR1 LNHNV and CDR2 YYDKDF (reference sequence). This CDR3 is 14 amino acids long. This CDR3 is CATSRGIPPYEQFF. The CDR3 DNA follows: TGTGCCACCAGCAGAGGGATTCCCCCCTATGAGCAGTTCTTC.

As regards this clone: The same CDR3 can be traced to other DNA sequences in this sample. This chain joins TRBV7-3 and TRBJ2-3; 8 nucleotides align to TRBD2. The CDR3 length is 15 residues. V shed 0 bases and J 2 bases; nucleotides not matched to a gene: 1. Germline values: CDR1 SGHTA, CDR2 FQGTGA. CDR3 DNA sequence: TGTGCCAGCAGCTTAACAGCGGGAGTCACAGATACGCAGTATTTT. This sequence encodes CASSLTAGVTDTQYF.

This rearrangement joins TRBV19 to TRBJ2-7; TRBD1 agrees at 7 bases. From germline, CDR1 is LNHDA and CDR2 SQIVND (reference sequence). Trimming cost V 6 bases and J 0 bases; bases outside gene matches: 11. This CDR3 is 16 amino acids long. CDR3 sequence: CASSDRTGTASYEQYF. DNA of the CDR3: TGTGCCAGTAGCGATCGGACCGGGACAGCCTCCTACGAGCAGTACTTC.

The chain has TRBV29-1 and TRBJ1-1; 7 bases are shared with TRBD1. Germline V gene sequence: CDR1 SQVTM, CDR2 ANQGSEA. The trim removed 7 bases at V and 0 bases at J, leaving 5 bases unmatched. The CDR3 has 13 residues. CDR3 region: CSANRGLNTEAFF. CDR3 bases: TGCAGCGCCAACAGGGGTTTGAACACTGAAGCTTTCTTT.

This clone was detected only once. The rearrangement uses TRBV5-4 and TRBJ2-3, with D unclear. The germline V and J ends were trimmed by 5 bases and 4 bases, with 8 bases remaining between them. Germline CDR1 reads SGHNT; CDR2 reads YYREEE (reference sequence). CDR3 length: 12 residues. CDR3 in DNA: TGTGCCAGCAGGGTGGCAGCAGATACGCAGTATTTT. This sequence encodes CASRVAADTQYF. The full variable domain, completed using reference TRBV5-4 and TRBJ2-3, is ETGVTQSPTHLIKTRGQQVTLRCSSQSGHNTVSWYQQALGQGPQFIFQYYREEENGRGNFPPRFSGLQFPNYSSELNVNALELDDSALYLCASRVAADTQYFGPGTRLTVL.

V is TRBV6-1 and J is TRBJ2-1, with TRBD2 as a possible D gene (5 bases). CDR1 MNHNS and CDR2 SASEGT come from the germline V gene. The CDR3 has 16 residues. Trimming took 1 base from V and 0 from J, leaving 10 bases between them. The CDR3 sequence: CASSEGSGSSYNEQFF. CDR3 sequence (DNA): TGTGCCAGCAGTGAAGGGAGCGGCAGCTCCTACAATGAGCAGTTCTTC.

The V gene is TRBV30, the J gene TRBJ1-5; a weak D match, TRBD1 (5 bases). Germline-derived CDR1 and CDR2 are GTSNPN and SVGIG (reference sequence). The CDR3 consists of 15 residues. Trimming took off 2 bases at V and 0 bases at J, with 11 bases between the two ends. CDR3 in DNA: TGTGCCTGGAGTCTGGGGACGGCTAGCAATCAGCCCCAGCATTTT. Protein: CAWSLGTASNQPQHF.

The gene calls are TRBV28 and TRBJ2-5; D possibly uses TRBD1 or TRBD2 (5 bases each). The germline CDR1 and CDR2 sequences are MDHEN and SYDVKM. V was trimmed by 2 bases and J by 3 bases, leaving 13 bases between them. This CDR3 has 15 amino acids. The CDR3 spells CASSLIGTSEETQYF. The CDR3 bases are TGTGCCAGCAGTTTAATCGGGACCAGTGAAGAGACCCAGTACTTC.

V gene TRBV9 combines with J gene TRBJ2-1, with 9 bases that match TRBD2. V shed 4 bases, J shed 8 bases, and the junction held 10 bases outside the gene matches. This CDR3 has 15 amino acids. Germline V lookup: CDR1 SGDLS, CDR2 YYNGEE. The CDR3: CASSTDPAGGHEQFF. The CDR3 DNA reads TGTGCCAGCAGCACCGACCCAGCGGGAGGACATGAGCAGTTCTTC.

The chain recombines TRBV7-8 with TRBJ2-7; 7 bases are shared with TRBD2. The CDR3 extends over 15 amino acids. CDR1 is SGHVS, CDR2 FQNEAQ, per germline. Unmatched junction bases numbered 10, after V lost 5 bases and J lost 3 bases. CDR3 in DNA: TGTGCCAGCAGCGCAACCGGGACTACTAGCTACGAGCAGTACTTC. Translated: CASSATGTTSYEQYF. Full variable domain (outside the CDR3, taken from reference TRBV7-8 and TRBJ2-7): GAGVSQSPRYKVAKRGQDVALRCDPISGHVSLFWYQQALGQGPEFLTYFQNEAQLDKSGLPSDRFFAERPEGSVSTLKIQRTQQEDSAVYLCASSATGTTSYEQYFGPGTRLTVT.

The chain recombines TRBV19 with TRBJ1-2; D unresolved. This CDR3 contains 13 residues. V dropped 6 bases and J dropped 2 bases, with 10 bases sitting between them. CDR1 is LNHDA, CDR2 SQIVND, per germline (reference sequence). This chain's CDR3 is CASSRTLNYGYTF. The DNA for the CDR3 is TGTGCCAGTAGCAGGACTCTGAACTATGGCTACACCTTC.